Following are 5 T cell receptor beta chains from one sample sequenced in a study of T cells after posttransplantation cyclophosphamide. The data were produced by immunoSEQ multiplex PCR, yet TCRdb's version contains in-frame clones alone and is incomplete. The sample holds about 7,000 clones, 65% to 85% seen once. Sequencing used memory CD4+ T cells sorted from blood. The receptors derive from a woman in her forties or fifties in good health and a related stem cell transplant donor.

The rearrangement uses TRBV15 and TRBJ2-7; weak D call: TRBD1 (6 bases). This CDR3 has 13 amino acids. CDR1 is LNHNV, CDR2 YYDKDF, per germline (reference sequence). V shed 2 bases and J shed 5 bases, with 10 bases lying between them. CDR3 residues: CATSRLDRNEQYF. CDR3 coding DNA: TGTGCCACCAGCAGATTGGACAGAAACGAGCAGTACTTC. The whole variable domain, filled in from reference TRBV15 and TRBJ2-7, reads DAMVIQNPRYQVTQFGKPVTLSCSQTLNHNVMYWYQQKSSQAPKLLFHYYDKDFNNEADTPDNFQSRRPNTSFCFLDIRSPGLGDTAMYLCATSRLDRNEQYFGPGTRLTVT.

This chain joins TRBV5-4 and TRBJ2-2; D might be TRBD2 (6 bases). This CDR3 has 16 amino acids. Germline values: CDR1 SGHNT, CDR2 YYREEE (reference sequence). V lost 3 bases and J lost 2, with 14 bases in between. In DNA form, the CDR3 reads TGTGCCAGCAGCTCCACCGGGACTTCTAACACCGGGGAGCTGTTTTTT. Its translation is CASSSTGTSNTGELFF.

This rearrangement joins TRBV9 to TRBJ2-1, with 8 bases lining up with TRBD2. The V gene's germline CDR1 is SGDLS and CDR2 YYNGEE. The CDR3 has 16 amino acids. J lost 8 bases, V lost 0 bases, and 10 bases had no gene match. The chain's CDR3 is CASSVGTSGFDYEQFF. In DNA, the CDR3 is TGTGCCAGCAGCGTAGGCACTAGCGGATTTGACTATGAGCAGTTCTTC.

V is TRBV5-1 and J is TRBJ2-3, with 9 nucleotides matching TRBD2. The CDR3 runs to 16 residues. The germline V gene encodes CDR1 SGHRS and CDR2 YFSETQ. V gave up 0 bases and J gave up 1 base; unmatched junction bases: 3. In DNA form, the CDR3 reads TGCGCCAGCAGCTTGGTCTTAGCGGGGGGCACAGATACGCAGTATTTT. Amino acids: CASSLVLAGGTDTQYF.

The V gene is TRBV29-1, the J gene TRBJ1-1, with TRBD1 matching over 9 bases. There are 14 residues in the CDR3. Unmatched junction bases numbered 8, after V lost 7 bases and J lost 2 bases. Germline V gene lookup returns CDR1 SQVTM and CDR2 ANQGSEA. The CDR3 region has the DNA TGCAGCGCTCGGGACAGGGTAGAAAACACTGAAGCTTTCTTT. It translates to CSARDRVENTEAFF. Full variable domain (remainder filled in from reference TRBV29-1 and TRBJ1-1): SAVISQKPSRDICQRGTSLTIQCQVDSQVTMMFWYRQQPGQSLTLIATANQGSEATYESGFVIDKFPISRPNLTFSTLTVSNMSPEDSSIYLCSARDRVENTEAFFGQGTRLTVV.